The next 12 T cell receptor beta chains were all read from a single sample in a study of blood T cells in healthy people across ages. A J-beta primer mix and a sample-barcoded 5' primer were used in a second PCR of roughly 7 to 12 cycles. MiXCR, run by TCRdb on the 5' RACE reads, gives a single entry per CDR3 protein. The sample holds about 680,000 distinct CDR3 sequences, over 45% seen once. The sample taken for sequencing was blood. The receptor source for this set is a woman in her fifties or sixties in good health.

This clonotype was observed at least ten times. V and J are TRBV28 and TRBJ2-1, with 11 bases lining up with TRBD2. Germline CDR1 reads MDHEN; CDR2 reads SYDVKM. Trimming at V came to 6 bases and at J to 2 bases, leaving 9 bases not matched to a gene. The CDR3 sequence is 17 residues long. For the CDR3, the DNA is TGTGCCAGCAGACCGCTTAGCGGGAGGGCCCCCTACAATGAGCAGTTCTTC. It specifies CASRPLSGRAPYNEQFF.

As concerns this clonotype: This may be a read error: a much more frequent sequence differs by one nucleotide. The chain employs TRBV5-1 and TRBJ2-5; D remains unclear. The CDR3 extends over 12 amino acids. In germline, CDR1 is SGHRS, CDR2 YFSETQ. DNA of the CDR3: TGCACCAGCAGCTTGGACGGGGAGACCCAGTACTTC. Its translation is CTSSLDGETQYF.

The CDR3 bases are TGCAGTGCTAGAGGAGGGGGCGGTGAGACCCAGTACTTC. Its protein is CSARGGGGETQYF. This chain links TRBV20-1 with TRBJ2-4, with 7 bases that match TRBD1. The DNA end is more similar to TRBJ2-5, so the J call may be wrong. The CDR3 totals 13 residues. Germline values: CDR1 DFQATT, CDR2 SNEGSKA (reference sequence).

The chain recombines TRBV12-3 or TRBV12-4 with TRBJ2-3, with a possible D match to TRBD2 (6 bases). Trimming cost V 6 bases and J 5 bases, with 15 bases left between them. This CDR3 contains 14 residues. The CDR3 coding sequence is TGTGCCAGCAGCCGCCAATCTAGCGAAGATACGCAGTATTTT. Protein: CASSRQSSEDTQYF.

The chain uses TRBV20-1 and TRBJ1-2; 8 nucleotides match TRBD1. This CDR3 has 12 residues. In germline, CDR1 is DFQATT, CDR2 SNEGSKA (reference sequence). J gave up 2 bases and V 7 bases, and 3 bases lay outside the gene matches. Here the CDR3 reads CSGTGGNYGYTF. As DNA, the CDR3 is TGCAGTGGCACAGGGGGGAACTATGGCTACACCTTC.

The V gene is TRBV20-1, the J gene TRBJ2-5; no definite D call. From germline, CDR1 is DFQATT and CDR2 SNEGSKA (reference sequence). This CDR3 comprises 11 residues. The ends were cut back, 2 bases at V and 11 bases at J, with 12 bases in the middle. DNA of the CDR3: TGCAGTGCTAGACTGAGGAATGAGCAGTACTTC. Translation gives CSARLRNEQYF.

V gene TRBV5-6 combines with J gene TRBJ2-1, with D unclear. Germline CDR1 reads SGHDT; CDR2 reads YYEEEE. V gave up 2 bases and J gave up 6 bases, with 12 bases separating them. The CDR3 covers 14 residues. CDR3 DNA sequence: TGTGCCAGCAGCTTTCGCCTATGGGGCAATGAGCAGTTCTTC. Its translation is CASSFRLWGNEQFF.

Of note for this clonotype: Mismatch with germline at one junction end may stem from a read error. This sequence joins TRBV14 and TRBJ2-1, with 9 bases lining up with TRBD2. The CDR3 spans 15 residues. Germline V lookup: CDR1 SGHDN, CDR2 FVKESK. The CDR3 DNA follows: TGCGCCAGCAGTCCCACTAGCGGGTTCGACAATGAGCAGTTCTTC. Protein: CASSPTSGFDNEQFF.

The chain couples TRBV18 to TRBJ2-7; D uncertain. Per germline, CDR1 KGHSH and CDR2 LQKENI. V gave up 3 bases and J gave up 3 bases, with 9 bases separating them. The CDR3 loop spans 13 amino acids. In DNA form, the CDR3 reads TGTGCCAGCTCACCCACCCAGGACTACGAGCAGTACTTC. It translates to CASSPTQDYEQYF.

This clonotype appeared a few times. The rearrangement joins TRBV6-5 to TRBJ2-1; the D is unclear. V gave up 0 bases and J gave up 9 bases, with 9 bases separating them. Germline lookup yields CDR1 MNHEY and CDR2 SVGAGI. There are 13 residues in the CDR3. CDR3 DNA: TGTGCCAGCAGTTACTCGTCGGGTCTTGAGCAGTTCTTC. Protein: CASSYSSGLEQFF.

The chain recombines TRBV20-1 with TRBJ1-2, with a possible D match to TRBD1 (5 bases). Germline V CDR1 and CDR2: DFQATT, SNEGSKA (reference sequence). V was cut by 7 bases and J by 2 bases, with 17 bases left in between. CDR3 length: 14 residues. CDR3 protein: CSVIGTGRNYGYTF. The CDR3 nucleotides read TGCAGTGTTATCGGAACGGGACGCAACTATGGCTACACCTTC.

The chain uses TRBV7-2 and TRBJ2-3, with a tentative D call TRBD2 (7 bases). The CDR3 is 14 amino acids. The V end lost 11 bases, the J end lost 3 bases, and 18 bases lay between the germline ends. Germline CDR1 is SGHTA and CDR2 is FQGNSA. The CDR3 spells CASGGRWGTDTQYF. CDR3 sequence (DNA): TGTGCCTCCGGGGGGCGTTGGGGGACAGATACGCAGTATTTT.